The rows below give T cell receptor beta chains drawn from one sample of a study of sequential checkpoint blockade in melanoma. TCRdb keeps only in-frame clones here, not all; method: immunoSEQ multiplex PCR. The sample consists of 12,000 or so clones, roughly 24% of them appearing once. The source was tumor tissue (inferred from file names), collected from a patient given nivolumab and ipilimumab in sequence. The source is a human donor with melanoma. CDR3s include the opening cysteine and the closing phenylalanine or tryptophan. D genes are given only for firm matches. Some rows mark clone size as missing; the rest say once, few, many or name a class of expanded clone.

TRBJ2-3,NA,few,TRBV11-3,TGTGCCAGCAGCTTACCCGGGGCCCCGGGAGATACGCAGTATTTT,CASSLPGAPGDTQYF
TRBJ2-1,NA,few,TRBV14,TGTGCCAGCAGCTTGCGCAGGGGTCTTGGCAATGAGCAGTTCTTC,CASSLRRGLGNEQFF
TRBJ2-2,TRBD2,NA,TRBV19,TGTGCCAGTAGTATAGCGGGAGGGCACGGGGAGCTGTTTTTT,CASSIAGGHGELFF
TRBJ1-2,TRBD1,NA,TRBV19,TGTGCTGCGCTCGGGACAGGGCACTATGGCTACACCTTC,CAALGTGHYGYTF
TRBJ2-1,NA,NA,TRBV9,TGTGCCAGCAGCGTGGCGGACTCCAAATGGTTGGGGAATGAGCAGTTCTTC,CASSVADSKWLGNEQFF
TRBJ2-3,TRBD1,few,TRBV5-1,TGCGCCAGCAGCCCCCAGGGGGTTGGCACAGATACGCAGTATTTT,CASSPQGVGTDTQYF
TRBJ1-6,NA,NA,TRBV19,TGTGCCAGTATCTCCCCCGACAAAGATTCACCCCTCCACTTT,CASISPDKDSPLHF
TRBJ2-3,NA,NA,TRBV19,TGTGCCAGTAGGACAACGGGGGGCCCAGATACGCAGTATTTT,CASRTTGGPDTQYF
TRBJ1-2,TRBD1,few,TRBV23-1,TGCGCCAGCAGCATACAGGGGGAAGATGGCTACACCTTC,CASSIQGEDGYTF
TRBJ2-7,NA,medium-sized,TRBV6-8,TGTGCCAGCAGGGACATCGGCTACGAGCAGTACTTC,CASRDIGYEQYF
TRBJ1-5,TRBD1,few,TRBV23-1,TGCGCCAGCAGCCAAGGGACAGGGGCGATCGAGCCCCAGCATTTT,CASSQGTGAIEPQHF
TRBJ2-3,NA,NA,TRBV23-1,TGCGCCAGCAGGCGGACCGGGGCAGATTCAGATACGCAGTATTTT,CASRRTGADSDTQYF
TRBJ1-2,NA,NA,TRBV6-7,TGTGCCAGCAGTGAATTCGCAGGGATCTATGGCTACACCTTC,CASSEFAGIYGYTF
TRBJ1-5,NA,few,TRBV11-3,TGTGCCAGCAGCCGAGGCGCGGGTCGGGATCAGCCCCAGCATTTT,CASSRGAGRDQPQHF
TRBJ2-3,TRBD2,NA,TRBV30,TGTGCCTGGAGCCCCGGGGGGGAATACGGCACAGATACGCAGTATTTT,CAWSPGGEYGTDTQYF
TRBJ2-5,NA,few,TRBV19,TGTGCCAGTAGTTCAACAGGGGCGGGGGAGACCCAGTACTTC,CASSSTGAGETQYF
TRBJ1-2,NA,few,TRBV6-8,TGTGCCAGCAGTTACTTGGATTTCTATGGCTACACCTTC,CASSYLDFYGYTF
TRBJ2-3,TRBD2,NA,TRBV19,TGTGCCAGTAGATCCCTAGCGGGGGGCACAGATACGCAGTATTTT,CASRSLAGGTDTQYF
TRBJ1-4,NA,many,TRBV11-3,TGTGCCAGCAGCAGACCGACAGGCCATGTTGAAAAACTGTTTTTT,CASSRPTGHVEKLFF
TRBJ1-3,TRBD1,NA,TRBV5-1,TGCGCCAGCAGCTTATCGGACAGGGGGTCTGGAAACACCATATATTTT,CASSLSDRGSGNTIYF
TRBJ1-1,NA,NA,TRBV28,TGTGCCAGCAGTTTAAGTCGGGTTTACAGAAACACTGAAGCTTTCTTT,CASSLSRVYRNTEAFF
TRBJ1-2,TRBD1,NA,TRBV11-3,TGTGCCAGCAGCTCTTTCCCCATTTGGGACAGGGAAACGGTTAACTATGGCTACACCTTC,CASSSFPIWDRETVNYGYTF
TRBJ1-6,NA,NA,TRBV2,TGTGCCAGCAGCCCCGGACCGAATTCACCCCTCCACTTT,CASSPGPNSPLHF
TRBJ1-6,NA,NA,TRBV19,TGTGCCAGTAGTATTGGCGGTGCAAGCTCCTATAATTCACCCCTCCACTTT,CASSIGGASSYNSPLHF
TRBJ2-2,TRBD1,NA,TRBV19,TGTGCCAGTTCGACAGGGCCTGGCACCGGGGAGCTGTTTTTT,CASSTGPGTGELFF
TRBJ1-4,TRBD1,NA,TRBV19,TGTGCCAGTAGCGCGACAGGGACGCAAAAACTGTTTTTT,CASSATGTQKLFF
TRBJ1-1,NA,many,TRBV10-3,TGTGCCATCAGTGAGTCTGGGCGGAACACTGAAGCTTTCTTT,CAISESGRNTEAFF
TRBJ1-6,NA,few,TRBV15,TGTGCCACCAGCAGAGAATCCCACAGATATAATTCACCCCTCCACTTT,CATSRESHRYNSPLHF
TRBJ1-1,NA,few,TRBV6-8,TGTGCCAGCAAGAGGGAAATGATAGCACTGAACACTGAAGCTTTCTTT,CASKREMIALNTEAFF
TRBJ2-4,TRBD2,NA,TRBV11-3,TGTGCCAGCAGCTCCTCTTGGACTAGCAAAAACATTCAGTACTTC,CASSSSWTSKNIQYF
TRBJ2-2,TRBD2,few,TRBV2,TGTGCCAGCAGGTTCTCGCGGCGGGGGGCCAACACCGGGGAGCTGTTTTTT,CASRFSRRGANTGELFF
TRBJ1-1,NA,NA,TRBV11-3,TGTGCCAGCAGCTTAGTTCCGCGGGTTCGGAACACTGAAGCTTTCTTT,CASSLVPRVRNTEAFF
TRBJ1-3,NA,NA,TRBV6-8,TGTGCCAGCAGTCTGACTGACTCTGGAAACACCATATATTTT,CASSLTDSGNTIYF
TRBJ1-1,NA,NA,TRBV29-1,TGCAGCGTTGGCGGGGAGGGGAACACTGAAGCTTTCTTT,CSVGGEGNTEAFF
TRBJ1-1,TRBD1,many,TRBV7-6,TGTGCCAGCAGCCCCGTAGACAGGGGGCAAAATGCTTTCTTT,CASSPVDRGQNAFF
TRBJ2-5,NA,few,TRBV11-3,TGTGCCAGCAGCCCCCTGGCCTGGTCGGGGCGGCGGGAGACCCAGTACTTC,CASSPLAWSGRRETQYF
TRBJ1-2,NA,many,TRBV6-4,TGTGCCAGCAGTTCCGGGTATGGCTACACCTTC,CASSSGYGYTF
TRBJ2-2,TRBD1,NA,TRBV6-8,TGTGCCATCAGCACCGACAGGGTGAACACCGGGGAGCTGTTTTTT,CAISTDRVNTGELFF
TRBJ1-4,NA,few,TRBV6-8,TGTGCCAGCAGTTACTCGGGACCCCAGGCCGAAAAACTGTTTTTT,CASSYSGPQAEKLFF
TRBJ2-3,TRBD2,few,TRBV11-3,TGTGCCAGCAGCTACAGCGGGGGGGTGGGAGATACGCAGTATTTT,CASSYSGGVGDTQYF
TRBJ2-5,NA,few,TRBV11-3,TGTGCCAGCAGCTTAGTGTCCAGCGGCTGGGGAGAGACCCAGTACTTC,CASSLVSSGWGETQYF
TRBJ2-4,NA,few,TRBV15,TGTGCCACCAACCAAGAACTGGGGCAACTAGCCAAAAACATTCAGTACTTC,CATNQELGQLAKNIQYF
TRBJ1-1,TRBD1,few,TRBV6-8,TGTGCCAGCAGAGGGACAGGGGGGGTTAGGACTGAAGCTTTCTTT,CASRGTGGVRTEAFF
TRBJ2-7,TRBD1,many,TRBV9,TGTGCCAGCAGCTGGACGACAGGGGAAGAACCCTACGAGCAGTACTTC,CASSWTTGEEPYEQYF
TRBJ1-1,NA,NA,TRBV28,TGTGCCAGCCAGGGTATCTGGGACACTGAAGCTTTCTTT,CASQGIWDTEAFF
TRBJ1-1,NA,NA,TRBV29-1,TGCAGCGCAATTTGGGGGCACACTGAAGCTTTCTTT,CSAIWGHTEAFF